These 30 T cell receptor beta chains came from one sample sequenced in a study of blood T cell repertoires in COVID-19. TCRdb's copy holds only in-frame clones and misses some; the assay was immunoSEQ multiplex PCR. Of about 100,000 clones in the sample, over 80% are singletons; the top ten hold about 16%. The sample comprised peripheral blood. Every receptor here comes from a man in his fifties or sixties with acute or convalescent COVID-19.

The rearrangement joins TRBV5-1 to TRBJ2-2; TRBD2 agrees at 15 bases. CDR1 is SGHRS, CDR2 YFSETQ, per germline. The trim removed 2 bases at V and 4 bases at J, leaving 6 bases unmatched. This CDR3 has 18 residues. CDR3 in amino acids: CASSFGLAGGPGTGELFF. The CDR3 coding sequence is TGCGCCAGCAGCTTTGGACTAGCGGGAGGGCCGGGCACCGGGGAGCTGTTTTTT.

This clone has a handful of counts. The chain couples TRBV29-1 to TRBJ2-7; TRBD1 agrees at 7 bases. The CDR3 extends over 13 amino acids. Germline V gene lookup returns CDR1 SQVTM and CDR2 ANQGSEA. The V and J ends lost 5 bases and 2 bases, in that order; junction bases with no gene match: 6. Written as DNA, the CDR3 is TGCAGCGTTACCCTGACAGGGCCCTACGAGCAGTACTTC. This encodes CSVTLTGPYEQYF.

V usage is TRBV24-1 and J usage is TRBJ1-4; D call uncertain. The CDR3 contains 13 residues. V was pared by 9 bases and J by 0 bases, with 7 bases between. Germline-derived CDR1 and CDR2 are KGHDR and SFDVKD. CDR3: CATSYSTNEKLFF. CDR3 bases: TGTGCCACCTCCTATTCAACTAATGAAAAACTGTTTTTT.

The V call is TRBV6-5, the J call TRBJ2-7; 9 bases align to TRBD2. Germline trimming cut 7 bases from V and 7 bases from J; bases unmatched to any gene: 14. CDR3 length equals 15 residues. From germline, CDR1 is MNHEY and CDR2 SVGAGI. The CDR3 nucleotides are TGTGCCAGCAATGGAGGGACTAGCCGAATCGGGGAGCAGTACTTC. Protein sequence: CASNGGTSRIGEQYF.

This chain connects TRBV21-1 to TRBJ1-2; TRBD1, the table's D call, was not compared with the DNA. TRBV21-1 is recorded as a pseudogene. CDR3 length equals 13 residues. CDR3 sequence: CANWGPTRVGYTF. The CDR3 DNA reads TGTGCCAATTGGGGGCCAACGCGTGTGGGCTACACCTTC.

This chain connects TRBV6-6 to TRBJ2-2; TRBD1 is a possible D gene (6 bases). Germline CDR1 is MNHNY and CDR2 is SVGAGI (reference sequence). Deletions cut 5 bases from V and 6 bases from J, with 10 bases between. CDR3 length: 13 residues. The CDR3, as DNA: TGTGCCAGCAGTAACAGGGAGTCCGGGGAGCTGTTTTTT. Residues: CASSNRESGELFF.

This chain links TRBV30 with TRBJ2-3; maybe TRBD2 (7 bases). Looked up from germline, CDR1 is GTSNPN and CDR2 is SVGIG (reference sequence). The CDR3 has 12 residues. V lost 5 bases and J lost 5, with 11 bases in between. Here the CDR3 DNA reads TGTGCCTGGGGAGGGGGGGGAGATACGCAGTATTTT. Translated, it gives CAWGGGGDTQYF.

The DNA for the CDR3 is TGTGCCAGCAGCTTGGATACGGGAGGGCTAGTTTACGAGCAGTACTTC. It encodes CASSLDTGGLVYEQYF. The chain recombines TRBV5-4 with TRBJ2-7; 8 positions match TRBD2. In germline, CDR1 is SGHNT, CDR2 YYREEE (reference sequence). The CDR3 sequence is 16 residues long. V shed 0 bases and J 4 bases; nucleotides not matched to a gene: 9.

This clone came up once. CDR3 DNA sequence: TGTGCCAGCAGTAAGGGGCCTTCCGGGGAGCTGTTTTTT. Its protein product is CASSKGPSGELFF. The rearrangement links TRBV27 to TRBJ2-2, with a possible D match to TRBD1 (5 bases). Trimming took 5 bases from V and 6 from J, leaving 10 bases between them. CDR1 MNHEY and CDR2 SMNVEV come from the germline V gene (reference sequence). The CDR3 spans 13 residues.

V and J are TRBV10-1 and TRBJ2-2, with TRBD2 identical over 10 bases. Germline values: CDR1 WNHNN, CDR2 SYGVQD (reference sequence). The V and J ends lost 2 bases and 3 bases, in that order; junction bases with no gene match: 12. The CDR3 totals 19 residues. The CDR3 region is CASSEKTSGIGFDTGELFF. For the CDR3, the DNA is TGCGCCAGCAGTGAGAAAACTAGCGGGATAGGCTTCGACACCGGGGAGCTGTTTTTT.

The chain joins TRBV24-1 to TRBJ2-1, with TRBD2 identical over 7 bases. Germline V gene lookup returns CDR1 KGHDR and CDR2 SFDVKD. The CDR3 sequence is 16 residues long. Losses at the gene ends were 4 bases for V and 6 bases for J; bases not matched to a gene: 11. The CDR3 loop reads CATSEQPGLLSNEQFF. The CDR3 DNA sequence: TGTGCCACCAGTGAACAACCGGGACTACTAAGCAATGAGCAGTTCTTC.

The rearrangement links TRBV7-9 to TRBJ2-1; possible D gene TRBD1, 7 bases. The CDR3 consists of 14 residues. The V gene lost 3 bases and the J gene lost 8 bases, with 14 bases spanning the gap. CDR1 is SEHNR and CDR2 is FQNEAQ in the germline V gene (reference sequence). CDR3 in amino acids: CASSFAGGSDEQFF. The CDR3 region has the DNA TGTGCCAGCAGCTTTGCAGGGGGGTCCGATGAGCAGTTCTTC.

The gene calls are TRBV10-3 and TRBJ2-1, with 9 bases that match TRBD2. Germline V lookup: CDR1 ENHRY, CDR2 SYGVKD. The length of the CDR3 is 22 residues. Trimming cost V 2 bases and J 0 bases; bases outside gene matches: 20. The CDR3 loop reads CAISEPFLASGTPITSYNEQFF. DNA for the CDR3: TGTGCCATCAGTGAGCCCTTTTTGGCTAGCGGGACACCTATTACCTCCTACAATGAGCAGTTCTTC.

The V call is TRBV5-6, the J call TRBJ2-3, with 15 bases lining up with TRBD2. Germline CDR1 SGHDT, CDR2 YYEEEE. V shed 4 bases, J shed 4 bases, and the junction held 4 bases outside the gene matches. The CDR3 runs to 16 residues. CDR3 sequence (DNA): TGTGCCAGCAGCGGGACTAGCGGGAGGTCGGCAGATACGCAGTATTTT. Translation gives CASSGTSGRSADTQYF. Using reference TRBV5-6 and TRBJ2-3 for the parts outside the CDR3, the full variable domain is DAGVTQSPTHLIKTRGQQVTLRCSPKSGHDTVSWYQQALGQGPQFIFQYYEEEERQRGNFPDRFSGHQFPNYSSELNVNALLLGDSALYLCASSGTSGRSADTQYFGPGTRLTVL.

V and J are TRBV24-1 and TRBJ2-1, with a tentative D call TRBD2 (6 bases). With 3 bases removed from V and 1 base from J, the gap between germline ends came to 15 bases. Germline V gives CDR1 KGHDR, CDR2 SFDVKD. CDR3 length: 17 amino acids. This chain's CDR3 is CATSDPVLGGSYNEQFF. CDR3 coding DNA: TGTGCCACCAGTGATCCAGTACTAGGAGGGTCCTACAATGAGCAGTTCTTC.

The V gene is TRBV10-1, the J gene TRBJ2-1; perhaps TRBD1 as D (5 bases). This CDR3 comprises 14 residues. Germline values: CDR1 WNHNN, CDR2 SYGVQD (reference sequence). Trimming cost V 7 bases and J 7 bases, with 17 bases left between them. The CDR3 DNA follows: TGCGCCAGCAATAGGGGTTTACCCTCTAATGAGCAGTTCTTC. Its translation: CASNRGLPSNEQFF.

Only one count was recorded for this clone. The V call is TRBV3-1 (or the pseudogene TRBV3-2), the J call TRBJ1-1, with 11 bases identical to TRBD1. V dropped 6 bases and J dropped 2; count of bases not matched to a gene: 2. Germline V CDR1 and CDR2: LGHDT, YNNKEL (reference sequence). CDR3 length: 14 amino acids. CDR3 region: CASRGTGGNTEAFF. The CDR3 nucleotides are TGTGCCAGCAGGGGGACAGGGGGAAACACTGAAGCTTTCTTT.

The CDR3 bases are TGTGCCACGTCAGCGATGTACGAGCAGTACTTC. Its protein product is CATSAMYEQYF. The chain has TRBV19 and TRBJ2-7; unclear D gene. Deletions cut 10 bases from V and 4 bases from J, with 11 bases between. The length of the CDR3 is 11 residues. Germline V gives CDR1 LNHDA, CDR2 SQIVND (reference sequence).

The genes are TRBV11-3 and TRBJ2-3, with 14 bases aligning to TRBD2. V trimming: 5 bases; J trimming: 6 bases; junction bases outside the gene matches: 4. Germline lookup yields CDR1 SGHNT and CDR2 YENEEA. The CDR3 runs 15 residues. In DNA form, the CDR3 reads TGTGCCAGCAGCCAACGACTAGCGGGAGGGGATACGCAGTATTTT. Translation: CASSQRLAGGDTQYF.

The genes are TRBV30 and TRBJ2-5; 13 bases agree with TRBD2. The CDR3 consists of 19 residues. With 5 bases clipped from V and 5 bases from J, the junction kept 20 bases outside the gene matches. Germline CDR1 is GTSNPN and CDR2 is SVGIG (reference sequence). As DNA, the CDR3 is TGTGCCTGGGGGCCCATCGGGACTAGCGGGACTAAGGCACAGGAGACCCAGTACTTC. Amino acid sequence: CAWGPIGTSGTKAQETQYF.

The chain recombines TRBV20-1 with TRBJ2-7, with TRBD2 matching over 7 bases. The V gene end was trimmed by 3 bases and the J gene end by 4 bases; junction bases not matched to a gene: 6. The V gene's germline CDR1 is DFQATT and CDR2 SNEGSKA (reference sequence). CDR3 length: 13 amino acids. CDR3 nucleotides: TGCAGTGCTAGTACGAGCGGGGAGTACGAGCAGTACTTC. The encoded protein is CSASTSGEYEQYF.

The chain joins TRBV7-9 to TRBJ1-2; D may be TRBD1 (5 bases). Trimming pared 6 bases from V and 4 bases from J, leaving 12 bases between. The germline CDR1 and CDR2 sequences are SEHNR and FQNEAQ (reference sequence). The CDR3 runs to 13 residues. The CDR3 region is CASSLGGSYGYTF. CDR3 DNA sequence: TGTGCCAGCAGTCTCGGGGGATCCTATGGCTACACCTTC.

The chain is built from TRBV30 and TRBJ1-5; weak D call: TRBD1 (5 bases). From germline, CDR1 is GTSNPN and CDR2 SVGIG (reference sequence). Trimming stripped 3 bases from V and 6 bases from J, with 15 bases between. This CDR3 is 14 amino acids long. This CDR3 is CAWSAGGKGQPQHF. Here the CDR3 DNA reads TGTGCCTGGAGCGCCGGGGGGAAAGGTCAGCCCCAGCATTTT.

V is TRBV24-1 and J is TRBJ2-2; possibly TRBD2 for D (5 bases). V gave up 10 bases and J gave up 7 bases, with 18 bases separating them. Germline CDR1 KGHDR, CDR2 SFDVKD. The CDR3 covers 14 residues. In DNA form, the CDR3 reads TGTGCCACAACGGTCGCGGGTGGTGACGGGGAGCTGTTTTTT. It specifies CATTVAGGDGELFF.

The sample holds many counts of this clone. The rearrangement joins TRBV28 to TRBJ1-6, with 8 bases aligning to TRBD1. Trimming removed 6 bases from V and 5 bases from J; junction bases left unmatched: 6. The CDR3 extends over 15 amino acids. The germline CDR1 and CDR2 sequences are MDHEN and SYDVKM. CDR3 sequence reads: CASSRMDRDNSPLHF. CDR3 nucleotide sequence: TGTGCCAGCAGCAGAATGGACAGGGATAATTCACCCCTCCACTTT. Complete variable domain (other parts from reference TRBV28 and TRBJ1-6): DVKVTQSSRYLVKRTGEKVFLECVQDMDHENMFWYRQDPGLGLRLIYFSYDVKMKEKGDIPEGYSVSREKKERFSLILESASTNQTSMYLCASSRMDRDNSPLHFGNGTRLTVT.

This chain connects TRBV9 to TRBJ2-5, with 12 bases identical to TRBD2. This CDR3 spans 16 amino acids. Germline lookup yields CDR1 SGDLS and CDR2 YYNGEE. After removal of 3 bases from V and 5 bases from J, the junction contained 8 bases not matched to a gene. The CDR3 here is CASSARLAGAGETQYF. The CDR3, as DNA: TGTGCCAGCAGCGCCCGACTAGCGGGAGCGGGGGAGACCCAGTACTTC.

This chain connects TRBV11-2 to TRBJ1-1; D perhaps matches TRBD1 (6 bases). From germline, CDR1 is SGHAT and CDR2 FQNNGV. This CDR3 is 16 amino acids long. Trimming left V 4 bases short and J 3 bases short, with 18 bases between. DNA of the CDR3: TGTGCCAGCAGCTCAGCGCTTGGGGGCGCGGACACTGAAGCTTTCTTT. Its protein is CASSSALGGADTEAFF. Drawing the rest from reference TRBV11-2 and TRBJ1-1, the complete variable domain is EAGVAQSPRYKIIEKRQSVAFWCNPISGHATLYWYQQILGQGPKLLIQFQNNGVVDDSQLPKDRFSAERLKGVDSTLKIQPAKLEDSAVYLCASSSALGGADTEAFFGQGTRLTVV.

This clone was seen just once. The J gene is TRBJ2-2, the V gene TRBV7-8; 8 bases line up with TRBD2. CDR3 size: 16 residues. The J segment lost 7 bases and the V segment lost 4 bases, leaving 11 bases of the junction unmatched. Germline CDR1 and CDR2: SGHVS and FQNEAQ. CDR3 DNA sequence: TGTGCCAGCAGCTCGACGAATAGCGGGACCTTCGGGGAGCTGTTTTTT. It specifies CASSSTNSGTFGELFF.

Details on this clone: This specimen includes other DNA sequences encoding the same CDR3. The V gene is TRBV2, the J gene TRBJ2-3; D call uncertain. The V end was cut by 4 bases, the J end by 4 bases, with 6 bases between. This CDR3 has 12 amino acids. The V gene's germline CDR1 is SNHLY and CDR2 FYNNEI. CDR3 DNA: TGTGCCAGCAGTGGTGGGCCAGATACGCAGTATTTT. It encodes CASSGGPDTQYF.

The chain uses TRBV6-5 and TRBJ1-5; D is undetermined. Germline CDR1 and CDR2: MNHEY and SVGAGI. Trimming left V 2 bases short and J 2 bases short, with 4 bases between. The CDR3 length is 13 residues. CDR3 loop: CASSYAGNQPQHF. Written as DNA, the CDR3 is TGTGCCAGCAGTTACGCAGGCAATCAGCCCCAGCATTTT.